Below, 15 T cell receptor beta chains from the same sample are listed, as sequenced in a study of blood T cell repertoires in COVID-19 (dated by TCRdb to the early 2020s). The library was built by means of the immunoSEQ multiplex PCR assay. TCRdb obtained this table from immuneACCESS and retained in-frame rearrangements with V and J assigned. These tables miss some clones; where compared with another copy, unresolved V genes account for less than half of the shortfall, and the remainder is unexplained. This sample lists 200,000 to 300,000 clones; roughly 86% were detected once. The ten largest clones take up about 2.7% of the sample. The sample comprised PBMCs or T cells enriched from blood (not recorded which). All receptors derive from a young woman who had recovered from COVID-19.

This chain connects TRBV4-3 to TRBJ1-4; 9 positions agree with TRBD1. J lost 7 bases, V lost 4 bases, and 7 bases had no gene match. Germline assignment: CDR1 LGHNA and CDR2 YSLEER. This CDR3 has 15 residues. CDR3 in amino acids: CASSRSGQGGEKLFF. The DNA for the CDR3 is TGCGCCAGCAGCCGGTCGGGACAGGGTGGTGAAAAACTGTTTTTT.

The CDR3 spells CAISVAGDSPLHF. In DNA form, the CDR3 reads TGTGCCATCAGTGTAGCAGGGGATTCACCCCTCCACTTT. The chain links TRBV10-3 to TRBJ1-6; possible D gene TRBD1, 6 bases. CDR3 length equals 13 residues. Germline V gene sequence: CDR1 ENHRY, CDR2 SYGVKD. Trimming removed 4 bases from V and 8 bases from J, with 9 bases in between.

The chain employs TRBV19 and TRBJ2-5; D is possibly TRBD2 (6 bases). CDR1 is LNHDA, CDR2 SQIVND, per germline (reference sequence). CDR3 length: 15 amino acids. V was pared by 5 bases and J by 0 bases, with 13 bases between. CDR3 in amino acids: CASSVNRDYQETQYF. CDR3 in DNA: TGTGCCAGTAGTGTTAACCGGGACTACCAAGAGACCCAGTACTTC.

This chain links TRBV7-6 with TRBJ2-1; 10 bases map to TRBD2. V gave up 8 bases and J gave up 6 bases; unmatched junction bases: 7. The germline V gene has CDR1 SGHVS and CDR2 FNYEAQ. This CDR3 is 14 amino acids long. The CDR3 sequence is CASGLAGALNEQFF. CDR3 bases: TGTGCCAGCGGTCTAGCGGGAGCCCTCAATGAGCAGTTCTTC.

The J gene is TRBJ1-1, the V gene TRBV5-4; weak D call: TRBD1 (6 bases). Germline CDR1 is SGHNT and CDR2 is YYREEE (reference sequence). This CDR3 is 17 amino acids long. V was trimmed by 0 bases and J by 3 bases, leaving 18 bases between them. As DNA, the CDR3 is TGTGCCAGCAGCTTGGGATCGGTTCGGGGGGCGGACACTGAAGCTTTCTTT. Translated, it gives CASSLGSVRGADTEAFF.

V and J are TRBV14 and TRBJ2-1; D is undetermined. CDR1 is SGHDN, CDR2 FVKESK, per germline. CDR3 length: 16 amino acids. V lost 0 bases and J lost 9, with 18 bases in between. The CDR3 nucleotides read TGTGCCAGCAGCCAAGAAATCCGGCTAGTCTCCTCTGAGCAGTTCTTC. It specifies CASSQEIRLVSSEQFF.

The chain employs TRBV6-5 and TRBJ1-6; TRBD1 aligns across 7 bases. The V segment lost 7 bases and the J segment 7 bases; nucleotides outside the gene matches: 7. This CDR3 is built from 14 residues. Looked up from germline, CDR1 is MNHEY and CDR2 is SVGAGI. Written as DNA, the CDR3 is TGTGCCAGCACCAGCAGGGGGAACAATTCACCCCTCCACTTT. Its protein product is CASTSRGNNSPLHF.

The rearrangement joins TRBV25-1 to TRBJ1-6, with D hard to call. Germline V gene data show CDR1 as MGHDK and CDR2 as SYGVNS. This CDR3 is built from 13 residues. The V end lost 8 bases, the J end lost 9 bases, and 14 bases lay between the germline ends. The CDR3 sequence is CASGPPRGSPLHF. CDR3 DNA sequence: TGTGCCAGCGGGCCTCCTCGGGGTTCACCCCTCCACTTT.

The DNA for the CDR3 is TGCAGCGCTGGTGGGCTAGCGGGAGCTAGCGAGCAGTACTTC. Translated, it gives CSAGGLAGASEQYF. The chain recombines TRBV29-1 with TRBJ2-7, with 10 bases matching TRBD2. This CDR3 is 14 amino acids long. Trimming took 7 bases from V and 6 from J; bases not matched to a gene: 12. Germline values: CDR1 SQVTM, CDR2 ANQGSEA.

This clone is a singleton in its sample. The CDR3: CASSSGGNTIYF. The CDR3 bases are TGTGCCAGCAGCTCCGGCGGGAACACCATATATTTT. The chain employs TRBV7-9 and TRBJ1-3; D gene uncertain. CDR3 length: 12 residues. Germline-derived CDR1 and CDR2 are SEHNR and FQNEAQ (reference sequence). Trimming removed 4 bases at V and 7 bases at J, with 8 bases between.

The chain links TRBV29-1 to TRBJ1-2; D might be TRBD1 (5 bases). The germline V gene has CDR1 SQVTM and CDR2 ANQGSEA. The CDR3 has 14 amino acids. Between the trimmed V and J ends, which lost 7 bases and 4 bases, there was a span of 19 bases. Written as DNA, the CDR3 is TGCAGCGATACGACAGTAGGTCGACGCTATGGCTACACCTTC. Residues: CSDTTVGRRYGYTF.

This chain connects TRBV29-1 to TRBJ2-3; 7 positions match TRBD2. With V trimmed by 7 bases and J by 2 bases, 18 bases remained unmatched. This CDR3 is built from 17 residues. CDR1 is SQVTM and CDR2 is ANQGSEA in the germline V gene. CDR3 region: CSAMSQDWGGYTDTQYF. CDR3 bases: TGCAGCGCTATGTCCCAGGACTGGGGGGGTTACACAGATACGCAGTATTTT.

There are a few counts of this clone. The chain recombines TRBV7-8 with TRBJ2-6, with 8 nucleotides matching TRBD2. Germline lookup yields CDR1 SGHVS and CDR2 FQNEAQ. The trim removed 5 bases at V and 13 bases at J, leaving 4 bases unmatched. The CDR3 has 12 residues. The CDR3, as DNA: TGTGCCAGCAGCACCCCTAGCGGGGTCCTGACTTTC. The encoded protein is CASSTPSGVLTF.

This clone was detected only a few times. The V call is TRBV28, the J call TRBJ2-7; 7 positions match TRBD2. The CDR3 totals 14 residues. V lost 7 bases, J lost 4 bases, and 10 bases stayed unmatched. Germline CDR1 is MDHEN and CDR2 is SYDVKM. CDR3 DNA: TGTGCCAGCACCCCCGGGGGGAATCGATACGAGCAGTACTTC. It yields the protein CASTPGGNRYEQYF.

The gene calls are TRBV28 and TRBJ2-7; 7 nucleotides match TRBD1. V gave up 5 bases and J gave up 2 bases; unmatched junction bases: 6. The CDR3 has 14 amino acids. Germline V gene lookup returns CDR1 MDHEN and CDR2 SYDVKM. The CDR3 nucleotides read TGTGCCAGCAGTGCCCGGGACAGTACCTACGAGCAGTACTTC. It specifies CASSARDSTYEQYF.